The sequence of this T cell receptor (beta chain) was determined in a study of Tregs in tolerant kidney transplant recipients. Sequencing used immunoSEQ multiplex PCR; TCRdb keeps in-frame clones, though not all of them. The sample holds 54,000 or so clones, about 89% seen once. The CDR3 runs 15 residues. V was pared by 3 bases and J by 0 bases, with 9 bases between. The germline V gene encodes CDR1 MNHEY and CDR2 SMNVEV (reference sequence). Recipients received nonmyeloablative bone marrow transplants from related graft donors, with transient mixed chimerism. Study observations and caveats: Nucleotide sequences could not be compared across some patients' samples due to primer changes. The small number of patients limits these findings pending further validation.

As concerns this clone: Its target is unknown.

The TCR comes from a human patient who received a combined kidney and bone marrow transplant. These T cells may partly come from the graft donor. V gene TRBV27 combines with J gene TRBJ1-5, with D uncertain. Specimen: CD8+ T cells from blood (PBMCs), collected 24 months after the transplant. Written as DNA, the CDR3 is TGTGCCAGCAGTTTTTACGCGAATAGCAATCAGCCCCAGCATTTT. It codes for CASSFYANSNQPQHF.